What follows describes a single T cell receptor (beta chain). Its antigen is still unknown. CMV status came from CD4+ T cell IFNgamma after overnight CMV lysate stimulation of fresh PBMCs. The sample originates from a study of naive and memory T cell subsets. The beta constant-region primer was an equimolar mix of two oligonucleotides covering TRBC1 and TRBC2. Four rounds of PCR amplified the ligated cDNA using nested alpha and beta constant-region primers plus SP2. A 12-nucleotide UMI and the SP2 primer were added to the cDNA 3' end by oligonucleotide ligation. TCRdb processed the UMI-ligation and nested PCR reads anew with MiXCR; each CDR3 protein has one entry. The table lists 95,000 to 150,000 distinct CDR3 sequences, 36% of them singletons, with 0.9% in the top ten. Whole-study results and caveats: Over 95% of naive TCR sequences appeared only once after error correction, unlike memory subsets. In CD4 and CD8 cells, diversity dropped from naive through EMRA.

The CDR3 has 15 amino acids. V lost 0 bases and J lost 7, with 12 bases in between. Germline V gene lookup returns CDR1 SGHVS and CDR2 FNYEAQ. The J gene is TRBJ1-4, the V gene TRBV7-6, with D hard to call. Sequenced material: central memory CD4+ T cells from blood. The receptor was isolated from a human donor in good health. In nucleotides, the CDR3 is TGTGCCAGCAGCTTAGCGCGGGGAATCGGTGAAAAACTGTTTTTT. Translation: CASSLARGIGEKLFF.